This record concerns one T cell receptor beta chain sequence. These data are taken from a study of immune cell composition in non-small cell lung cancer. Normal lung was sampled as far from the tumour as possible, at least 3 cm. Trimming left V 2 bases short and J 5 bases short, with 6 bases between. In germline, CDR1 is SGHTA, CDR2 FQGNSA. The CDR3 is 13 residues long. Profiled with immunoSEQ multiplex PCR; TCRdb holds only in-frame clones, not every one. This sample has about 6,600 clones, with approximately 80% found just once. This sequence was found in a human donor with non-small cell lung cancer. The sequencing input was non-adjacent lung tissue. V usage is TRBV7-2 and J usage is TRBJ1-4; no definite D call. The DNA for the CDR3 is TGTGCCAGCAGCTTACAACAGAATGAAAAACTGTTTTTT. This encodes CASSLQQNEKLFF.